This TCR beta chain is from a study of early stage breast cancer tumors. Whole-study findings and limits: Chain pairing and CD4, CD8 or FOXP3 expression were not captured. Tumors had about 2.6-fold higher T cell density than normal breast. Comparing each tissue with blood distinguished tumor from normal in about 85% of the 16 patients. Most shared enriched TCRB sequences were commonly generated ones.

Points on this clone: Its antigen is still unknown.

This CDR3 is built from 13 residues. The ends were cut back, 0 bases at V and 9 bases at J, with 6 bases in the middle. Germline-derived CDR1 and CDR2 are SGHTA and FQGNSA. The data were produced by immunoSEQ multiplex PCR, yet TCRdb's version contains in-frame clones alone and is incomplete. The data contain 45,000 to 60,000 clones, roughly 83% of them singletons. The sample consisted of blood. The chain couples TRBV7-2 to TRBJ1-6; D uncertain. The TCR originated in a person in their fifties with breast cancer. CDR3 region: CASSLASFSPLHF. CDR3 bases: TGTGCCAGCAGCTTAGCTAGTTTTTCACCCCTCCACTTT.